This entry features one TCR beta chain sequence. Its matching antigen is unknown. The sample is drawn from a study of T cell responses to AZD1222 COVID-19 vaccine. The study's findings and limits: Targets within unmutated variant regions were reportedly found for nearly half of spike-specific TCRs. Every sample of the repertoires postdated the peak T cell response. The study found Spike-specific TCR breadth and depth rose after two AZD1222 doses. Clonal diversity was possibly underestimated, and white British individuals and females predominated among donors.

TCRdb's copy holds only in-frame clones and misses some; the assay was immunoSEQ multiplex PCR. Among some 90,000 clones listed, around nine tenths were seen once. The input for sequencing was peripheral blood, taken on day 0 of MenACWY control vaccination. The receptor's source is an adult in good health.

The CDR3 DNA reads TGTGCCAGCAGCTTAGCGGCGGGCCTTAGCAATCAGCCCCAGCATTTT. This translates into CASSLAAGLSNQPQHF. The chain recombines TRBV7-9 with TRBJ1-5; D ambiguous. The CDR3 loop spans 16 amino acids. Germline CDR1 is SEHNR and CDR2 is FQNEAQ (reference sequence). Trimming took 0 bases from V and 0 from J, leaving 9 bases between them.